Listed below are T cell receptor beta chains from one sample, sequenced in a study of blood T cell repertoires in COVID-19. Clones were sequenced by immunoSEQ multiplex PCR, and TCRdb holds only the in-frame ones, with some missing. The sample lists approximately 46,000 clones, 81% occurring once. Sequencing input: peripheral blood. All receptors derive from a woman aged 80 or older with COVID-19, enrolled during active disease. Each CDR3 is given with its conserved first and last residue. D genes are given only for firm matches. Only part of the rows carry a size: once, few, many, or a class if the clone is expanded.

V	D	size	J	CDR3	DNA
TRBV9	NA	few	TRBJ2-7	CASSVGPGDEQYF	TGTGCCAGCAGCGTAGGCCCGGGGGACGAGCAGTACTTC
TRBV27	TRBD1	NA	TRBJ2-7	CASSPWTGVRDEQYF	TGTGCCAGCAGTCCATGGACAGGGGTTCGTGACGAGCAGTACTTC
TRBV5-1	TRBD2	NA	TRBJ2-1	CASSPRDRALLAGVNEQFF	TGCGCCAGCAGCCCCCGGGACAGGGCCCTACTAGCGGGAGTCAATGAGCAGTTCTTC
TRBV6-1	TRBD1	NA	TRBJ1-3	CASSEATGAGNTIYF	TGTGCCAGCAGTGAAGCGACAGGGGCTGGAAACACCATATATTTT
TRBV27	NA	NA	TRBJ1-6	CASSLDTMLSPLHF	TGTGCCAGCAGTTTGGACACTATGTTGTCACCCCTCCACTTT
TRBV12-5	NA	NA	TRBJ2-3	CASGRLDSYLSTDTQYF	TGTGCTAGTGGTAGATTAGACAGTTACCTTAGCACAGATACGCAGTATTTT
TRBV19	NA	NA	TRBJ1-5	CASSIDQETRGWGQPQHF	TGTGCCAGTAGTATAGACCAAGAGACCAGGGGTTGGGGTCAGCCCCAGCATTTT
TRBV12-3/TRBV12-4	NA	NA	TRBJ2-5	CASGRTLQTQYF	TGTGCCAGCGGTAGGACACTCCAGACCCAGTACTTC
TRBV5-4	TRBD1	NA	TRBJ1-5	CASRQGVDSNQPQHF	TGTGCCAGCAGACAGGGGGTCGATAGCAATCAGCCCCAGCATTTT
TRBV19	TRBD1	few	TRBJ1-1	CASYQGAQTEAFF	TGTGCCAGTTACCAGGGGGCGCAAACTGAAGCTTTCTTT
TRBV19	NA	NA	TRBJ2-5	CASSTVGLRETQYF	TGTGCCAGTAGTACCGTGGGGCTTAGGGAGACCCAGTACTTC
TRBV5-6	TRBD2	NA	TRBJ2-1	CASSQGPYHGTSANEQFF	TGTGCCAGCAGTCAGGGTCCTTACCACGGGACTAGCGCCAATGAGCAGTTCTTC
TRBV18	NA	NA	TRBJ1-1	CASSAGRENTEAFF	TGTGCCAGCTCAGCCGGCAGGGAGAACACTGAAGCTTTCTTT
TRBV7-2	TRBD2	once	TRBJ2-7	CASSLTSSGIYEQYF	TGTGCCAGCAGCTTAACGAGTAGCGGGATTTACGAGCAGTACTTC
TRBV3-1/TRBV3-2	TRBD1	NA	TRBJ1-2	CASSQSRQGYGYTF	TGTGCCAGCAGCCAATCTAGACAGGGGTATGGCTACACCTTC
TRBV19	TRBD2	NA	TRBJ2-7	CASSPTAGGAGEQYF	TGTGCCAGTAGCCCTACAGCGGGAGGCGCGGGGGAGCAGTACTTC
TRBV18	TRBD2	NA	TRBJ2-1	CASSPRFSGRDNEQFF	TGTGCCAGCTCCCCCAGGTTTAGCGGGAGGGACAATGAGCAGTTCTTC
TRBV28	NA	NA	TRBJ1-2	CASIAGGGPNYGYTF	TGTGCCAGCATCGCGGGCGGGGGACCTAACTATGGCTACACCTTC
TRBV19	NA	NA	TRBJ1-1	CATLVLGGTEAFF	TGTGCCACACTCGTACTGGGGGGGACAGAAGCTTTCTTT
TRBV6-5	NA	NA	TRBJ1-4	CAIQGVSATNEKLFF	TGTGCCATCCAAGGGGTCTCTGCAACTAATGAAAAACTGTTTTTT
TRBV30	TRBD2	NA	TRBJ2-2	CARTASGSNTGELFF	TGTGCCAGGACGGCTAGCGGTTCTAACACCGGGGAGCTGTTTTTT
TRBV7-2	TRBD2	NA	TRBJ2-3	CASSLRTSGRRTDTQYF	TGTGCCAGCAGCTTACGGACTAGCGGGAGGCGCACAGATACGCAGTATTTT
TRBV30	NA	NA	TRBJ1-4	CAWARGGKNEKLFF	TGTGCCTGGGCCCGGGGGGGCAAGAATGAAAAACTGTTTTTT
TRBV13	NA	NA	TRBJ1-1	CASSLVPGNTEAFF	TGTGCCAGCAGCTTAGTTCCGGGGAACACTGAAGCTTTCTTT
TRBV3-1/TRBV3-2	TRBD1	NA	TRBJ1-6	CATSGDRDNSPLHF	TGTGCCACCTCGGGGGACAGGGACAATTCACCCCTCCACTTT
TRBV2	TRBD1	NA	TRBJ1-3	CASRGQGAKGNTIYF	TGTGCCAGCAGGGGACAGGGGGCGAAAGGAAACACCATATATTTT
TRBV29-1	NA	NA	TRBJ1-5	CTVRGAMRWSNQPQHF	TGCACCGTTAGAGGAGCAATGAGATGGTCCAATCAGCCCCAGCATTTT
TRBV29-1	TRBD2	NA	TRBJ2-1	CSVGREVVFF	TGCAGCGTTGGGCGGGAGGTGGTGTTCTTC
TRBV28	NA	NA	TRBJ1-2	CAVLAAHSYTF	TGTGCCGTCTTGGCGGCTCACAGCTACACCTTC
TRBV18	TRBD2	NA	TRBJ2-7	CASSPQGSGYTYEQYF	TGTGCCAGCTCACCTCAAGGTAGCGGGTATACCTACGAGCAGTACTTC
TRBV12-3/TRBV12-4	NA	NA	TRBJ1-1	CASTGVNTEAFF	TGTGCCAGCACGGGAGTGAACACTGAAGCTTTCTTT
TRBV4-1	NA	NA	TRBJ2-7	CASSTQAAYEQYF	TGCGCCAGCAGCACACAAGCGGCCTACGAGCAGTACTTC
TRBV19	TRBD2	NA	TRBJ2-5	CASHSGTRLETQYF	TGTGCCAGCCATAGCGGGACACGTTTAGAGACCCAGTACTTC
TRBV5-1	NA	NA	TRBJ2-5	CASSLLVRQETQYF	TGCGCCAGCAGCTTACTAGTTCGCCAAGAGACCCAGTACTTC
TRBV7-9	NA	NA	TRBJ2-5	CASSLARETQYF	TGTGCCAGCAGCTTAGCGAGGGAGACCCAGTACTTC
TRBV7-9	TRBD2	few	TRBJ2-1	CASSSSGLAGVPIGNEQFF	TGTGCCAGCAGCTCGTCGGGACTAGCGGGAGTGCCGATAGGGAATGAGCAGTTCTTC
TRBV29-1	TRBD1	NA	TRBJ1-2	CSASQGAGGKGYTF	TGCAGCGCATCACAAGGGGCAGGGGGCAAGGGCTACACCTTC
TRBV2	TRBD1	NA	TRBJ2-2	CASRTPGQGALGELFF	TGTGCCAGCAGAACACCGGGACAGGGGGCATTGGGGGAGCTGTTTTTT
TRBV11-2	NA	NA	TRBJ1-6	CASSLGPSRSPLHF	TGTGCCAGCAGCTTAGGGCCGTCTAGATCACCCCTCCACTTT
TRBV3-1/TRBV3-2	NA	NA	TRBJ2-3	CASSQPPQGTQYF	TGTGCCAGCAGCCAGCCACCCCAGGGCACGCAGTATTTT